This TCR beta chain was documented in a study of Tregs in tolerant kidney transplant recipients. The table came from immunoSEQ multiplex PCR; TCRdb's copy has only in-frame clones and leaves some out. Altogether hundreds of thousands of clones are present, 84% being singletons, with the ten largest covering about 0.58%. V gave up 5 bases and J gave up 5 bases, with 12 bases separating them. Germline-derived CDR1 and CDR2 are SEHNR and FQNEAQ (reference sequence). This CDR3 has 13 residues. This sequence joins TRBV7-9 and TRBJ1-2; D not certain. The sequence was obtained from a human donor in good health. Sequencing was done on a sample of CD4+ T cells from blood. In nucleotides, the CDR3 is TGTGCCAGCAGCCCAGGCCCTTTATATGGCTACACCTTC. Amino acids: CASSPGPLYGYTF.